This T cell receptor (beta chain) is drawn from a study of blood T cells in healthy people across ages. Study background: Roughly one uniquely barcoded beta molecule per two T cells was captured. Whole-study findings and limits: Fewer expanded clones and more diversity marked long-lived versus aged donors. Unsorted PBMC material precluded a definitive naive versus antigen-experienced comparison.

Of note for this clonotype: Its cognate antigen is unknown.

A second about 6 to 12 cycle PCR used barcoded and J-beta primers. Every cDNA molecule carried a tag from a template-switch adaptor bearing 12 random nucleotides. One entry per CDR3 protein results from TCRdb running MiXCR on the 5' RACE reads. The sample lists about 1.4 million distinct CDR3 sequences, 59% seen once, with over 6.5% in the top ten. Trimming shortened V by 0 bases and J by 0 bases, and 6 bases separated the two germline ends. CDR3 size: 15 residues. The germline V gene encodes CDR1 LGHDT and CDR2 YNNKEL (reference sequence). The TCR sequence derives from a man younger than 35 in good health. The source material was blood. V and J are TRBV3-1 and TRBJ1-5, with no clear D. As DNA, the CDR3 is TGTGCCAGCAGCCAAGACAGCGATAGCAATCAGCCCCAGCATTTT. Translating gives CASSQDSDSNQPQHF.